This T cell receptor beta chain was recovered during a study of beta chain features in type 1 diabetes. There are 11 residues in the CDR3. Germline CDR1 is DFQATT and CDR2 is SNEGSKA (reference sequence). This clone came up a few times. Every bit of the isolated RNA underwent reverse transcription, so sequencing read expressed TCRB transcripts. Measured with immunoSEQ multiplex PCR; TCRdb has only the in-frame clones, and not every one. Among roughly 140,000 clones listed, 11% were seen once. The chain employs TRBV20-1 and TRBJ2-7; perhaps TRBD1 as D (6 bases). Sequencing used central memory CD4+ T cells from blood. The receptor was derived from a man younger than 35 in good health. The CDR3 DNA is TGCAGCACAACAGGGTACTACGAGCAGTACTTC. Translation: CSTTGYYEQYF.